What follows are 10 T cell receptor beta chains derived from one specimen sequenced in a study of regulatory T cells in long-lasting Graves disease (dated by TCRdb to about 2021). Libraries were constructed by multiplex PCR. The reads were generated on an Illumina HiSeq 4000. TCR beta libraries were built with iRepertoire HTBI primers and Arm-PCR amplification of CDR3 regions. TCRdb reran the public reads through fastp at Q25 and MiXCR, keeping productive beta chains. Rows are unified per CDR3 protein, each entry keeping the most common DNA and genes. Present in this sample are around 450,000 distinct CDR3 sequences, approximately 15% of which were seen just once. The top ten clones comprise 7.8% of the sample. The time point label for this specimen denotes: newly diagnosed GD, antithyroid drugs for less than 3 months. For both TCR sequencing and RNA sequencing, RNA was extracted from PBMCs using TRIzol.

Another study also made use of these data, one on T cells in Graves' hyperthyroidism and ophthalmopathy.

Material: peripheral blood mononuclear cells (PBMCs), obtained at new diagnosis, from a patient treated with antithyroid drugs. These receptors were collected from a woman aged 40 to 55 with Graves disease. Donor details come from another sample of the same person, matched by shared clones.

This clonotype was found many times. The chain carries TRBV7-3 and TRBJ2-2; 10 bases are shared with TRBD2. Germline V gene data show CDR1 as SGHTA and CDR2 as FQGTGA. This CDR3 has 16 amino acids. The V and J ends lost 2 bases and 3 bases, in that order; junction bases with no gene match: 3. Here the CDR3 reads CASSLLAGGDTGELFF. In DNA, the CDR3 is TGTGCCAGCAGCTTATTAGCGGGAGGCGACACCGGGGAGCTGTTTTTT.

This clonotype appeared a few times. The chain carries TRBV24-1 and TRBJ2-1; no reliable D call. The CDR3 sequence is 16 residues long. CDR1 is KGHDR, CDR2 SFDVKD, per germline. Deletions cut 1 base from V and 0 bases from J, with 9 bases between. CDR3 residues: CATSDFSGGSYNEQFF. The CDR3 coding sequence is TGTGCCACCAGTGATTTTTCGGGTGGCTCCTACAATGAGCAGTTCTTC.

This clonotype appeared many times. The chain uses TRBV5-6 and TRBJ2-3, with TRBD2 matching over 12 bases. The ends lost 4 bases at V and 4 bases at J; junction bases unmatched: 7. This CDR3 comprises 16 residues. CDR1 and CDR2 (germline): SGHDT, YYEEEE. The CDR3 bases are TGTGCCAGCAGCACCAGACTAGCGGGAGAGGCAGATACGCAGTATTTT. Translation gives CASSTRLAGEADTQYF.

This clonotype appeared many times. J is TRBJ2-7 and V is TRBV28; D possibly corresponds to TRBD1 (6 bases). The CDR3 runs 15 residues. V was clipped by 5 bases and J by 4 bases, with 18 bases between them. Germline CDR1 MDHEN, CDR2 SYDVKM. Here the CDR3 reads CASSLLPGTSYEQYF. CDR3 bases: TGTGCCAGCAGTCTCCTACCCGGGACATCATACGAGCAGTACTTC.

The V call is TRBV28, the J call TRBJ2-7; a weak D match, TRBD1 (5 bases). The length of the CDR3 is 12 residues. The V gene's germline CDR1 is MDHEN and CDR2 SYDVKM. V lost 3 bases to trimming and J lost 6 bases, with 9 bases between them. CDR3 bases: TGTGCCAGCAGTTTCAGCAGGGCCGAGCAGTACTTC. It yields the protein CASSFSRAEQYF.

Comments on this clonotype: This likely came from a read error, as a far larger clone is one base away. V and J are TRBV9 and TRBJ2-1; 11 bases are a match to TRBD2. CDR3 length: 16 amino acids. The V gene's germline CDR1 is SGDLS and CDR2 YYNGEE. The CDR3 DNA follows: TGTGCCAGCAGTGCCGCTAGCGGGAGGCTTTACAATGAGCAGTCCTTC. This sequence encodes CASSAASGRLYNEQSF. Variable domain in full (rest from reference TRBV9 and TRBJ2-1): DSGVTQTPKHLITATGQRVTLRCSPRSGDLSVYWYQQSLDQGLQFLIQYYNGEERAKGNILERFSAQQFPDLHSELNLSSLELGDSALYFCASSAASGRLYNEQSFGPGTRLTVL.

This clonotype was counted ten times or more. This chain connects TRBV10-3 to TRBJ1-1; D gene uncertain. V was trimmed by 3 bases and J by 0 bases, leaving 5 bases between them. Looked up from germline, CDR1 is ENHRY and CDR2 is SYGVKD. CDR3 size: 13 residues. DNA of the CDR3: TGTGCCATCAGTGACGTCTTGAACACTGAAGCTTTCTTT. Residues: CAISDVLNTEAFF.

Only a few counts were recorded for this clonotype. The genes are TRBV7-9 and TRBJ1-1; the match to TRBD1 covers 7 bases. The V segment lost 5 bases and the J segment 0 bases; nucleotides outside the gene matches: 30. This CDR3 comprises 23 residues. From germline, CDR1 is SEHNR and CDR2 FQNEAQ (reference sequence). CDR3 nucleotides: TGTGCCAGCAGCCCTCCGGACAGGTATTCGGTGACCCACCGGCGATTCATGAACACTGAAGCTTTCTTT. As protein: CASSPPDRYSVTHRRFMNTEAFF. Supplemented by reference TRBV7-9 and TRBJ1-1, the full variable domain reads DTGVSQNPRHKITKRGQNVTFRCDPISEHNRLYWYRQTLGQGPEFLTYFQNEAQLEKSRLLSDRFSAERPKGSFSTLEIQRTEQGDSAMYLCASSPPDRYSVTHRRFMNTEAFFGQGTRLTVV.

This clonotype was observed many times. DNA for the CDR3: TGTGCCAGCAGACGACTAGCGGGAGGGCCGAGTGAGCAGTTCTTC. Protein product: CASRRLAGGPSEQFF. V is TRBV6-1 and J is TRBJ2-1; 14 nucleotides align to TRBD2. V was pared by 6 bases and J by 9 bases, with 7 bases of the junction left unmatched. This CDR3 has 15 residues. The germline V gene encodes CDR1 MNHNS and CDR2 SASEGT.

This clonotype was counted only a few times. The rearrangement links TRBV7-9 to TRBJ2-5; 7 nucleotides align to TRBD1. The CDR3 is made up of 15 amino acids. Per the germline V gene, CDR1 is SEHNR and CDR2 is FQNEAQ (reference sequence). The ends lost 1 base at V and 2 bases at J; junction bases unmatched: 4. In DNA, the CDR3 is TGTGCCAGCAGCTTAGTTACAGGGGCTCAAGAGACCCAGTACTTC. Its translation: CASSLVTGAQETQYF. Supplemented by reference TRBV7-9 and TRBJ2-5, the full variable domain reads DTGVSQNPRHKITKRGQNVTFRCDPISEHNRLYWYRQTLGQGPEFLTYFQNEAQLEKSRLLSDRFSAERPKGSFSTLEIQRTEQGDSAMYLCASSLVTGAQETQYFGPGTRLLVL.